These 10 T cell receptor beta chains were sequenced from one sample in a study of blood T cells in healthy people across ages. Next came a second PCR, run for about 6 to 12 cycles, which used a sample-barcoded 5' primer along with a J-beta primer mix. MiXCR was run by TCRdb on the 5' RACE reads, yielding one entry per CDR3 protein. The table records about 1.5 million distinct CDR3 sequences, under 55% of them present only once. The sequencing input was blood. These receptor sequences come from a young woman in good health.

The genes are TRBV6-6 and TRBJ2-7, with 11 bases fitting TRBD2. The CDR3 extends over 17 amino acids. V lost 6 bases and J lost 3; bases outside the gene matches: 13. Per the germline V gene, CDR1 is MNHNY and CDR2 is SVGAGI (reference sequence). This CDR3 reads CASSILTSGGAFYEQYF. CDR3 coding DNA: TGTGCCAGCAGCATCCTCACTAGCGGGGGAGCCTTCTACGAGCAGTACTTC.

The rearrangement joins TRBV20-1 to TRBJ1-1, with TRBD1 as a possible D gene (6 bases). From germline, CDR1 is DFQATT and CDR2 SNEGSKA (reference sequence). Trimming took off 0 bases at V and 4 bases at J, with 12 bases between the two ends. This CDR3 has 14 residues. The CDR3 DNA is TGCAGTGCTAGAGATATCGCGGGGGCCACTGAAGCTTTCTTT. This translates into CSARDIAGATEAFF.

A few counts support this clonotype. J is TRBJ2-1 and V is TRBV19, with D possibly TRBD2 on 6 matching bases. CDR1 and CDR2 from the germline V gene are LNHDA and SQIVND (reference sequence). Trimming pared 3 bases from V and 3 bases from J, leaving 12 bases between. CDR3 length: 15 amino acids. The DNA for the CDR3 is TGTGCCAGTAGTATTGGCCAGGGAGGCTACAATGAGCAGTTCTTC. It codes for CASSIGQGGYNEQFF.

The rearrangement links TRBV7-9 to TRBJ2-1, with 8 nucleotides matching TRBD1. The CDR3 spans 15 residues. Trimming removed 2 bases from V and 5 bases from J; junction bases left unmatched: 5. Germline values: CDR1 SEHNR, CDR2 FQNEAQ (reference sequence). The CDR3 region has the DNA TGTGCCAGCAGCTTAACGCCAGGGGGCCACAATGAGCAGTTCTTC. It encodes CASSLTPGGHNEQFF.

A few counts support this clonotype. The chain carries TRBV6-5 and TRBJ2-1; D uncertain. Germline CDR1 is MNHEY and CDR2 is SVGAGI. The CDR3 length is 13 residues. The ends were cut back, 0 bases at V and 9 bases at J, with 9 bases in the middle. CDR3 loop: CASSYSRSSEQFF. In nucleotides, the CDR3 is TGTGCCAGCAGTTACTCGAGAAGTAGTGAGCAGTTCTTC.

The chain combines TRBV29-1 with TRBJ2-7; D remains unclear. Per germline, CDR1 SQVTM and CDR2 ANQGSEA. V lost 3 bases and J 5 bases, leaving 8 bases between the germline ends. This CDR3 spans 11 amino acids. CDR3 amino acids: CSVELSNEQYF. The DNA of the CDR3 is TGCAGCGTTGAGTTATCCAACGAGCAGTACTTC.

This clonotype was counted between two and nine times. CDR3 protein: CSARGGSFQPQHF. For the CDR3, the DNA is TGCAGTGCTAGAGGGGGGAGCTTTCAGCCCCAGCATTTT. The chain has TRBV20-1 and TRBJ1-5; tentative D call: TRBD1 (5 bases). CDR1 and CDR2 (germline): DFQATT, SNEGSKA (reference sequence). CDR3 length: 13 amino acids. Trimming removed 1 base from V and 6 bases from J, with 10 bases in between.

This clonotype was detected a few times. CDR3 loop: CASSFRINTEAFF. In nucleotides, the CDR3 is TGTGCCAGCAGCTTTAGAATAAACACTGAAGCTTTCTTT. The chain is built from TRBV7-9 and TRBJ1-1; D not resolved. Germline loops: CDR1 SEHNR, CDR2 FQNEAQ (reference sequence). The CDR3 length is 13 residues. Deletions cut 3 bases from V and 2 bases from J, with 7 bases between.

This clonotype was seen only a few times. This chain connects TRBV14 to TRBJ1-4; D possibly corresponds to TRBD1 (5 bases). The V end was cut by 1 base, the J end by 3 bases, with 9 bases between. The CDR3 has 15 amino acids. Germline V CDR1 and CDR2: SGHDN, FVKESK. The CDR3 DNA follows: TGTGCCAGCAGCCAAGGGCAGGGCCCTAATGAAAAACTGTTTTTT. Its protein product is CASSQGQGPNEKLFF.

This chain uses TRBV12-3 or TRBV12-4 with TRBJ2-1, with D maybe TRBD1 (6 bases). The CDR3 length is 15 residues. V was cut by 5 bases and J by 2 bases, with 13 bases left in between. CDR3 nucleotide sequence: TGTGCCAGCAGTGTCCCGGGGACACCCTACAATGAGCAGTTCTTC. It codes for CASSVPGTPYNEQFF.